This T cell receptor (beta chain) originates from a study of OX40 agonist ivuxolimab in advanced cancers. Study findings and constraints: Clonal expansion from baseline to week 6 occurred in both CD4+ and CD8+ T cells.

Clones were read by immunoSEQ multiplex PCR, and TCRdb kept only the in-frame ones, dropping some. The table includes more than 45,000 clones, about 82% detected once. Per the germline V gene, CDR1 is MGHDK and CDR2 is SYGVNS. The CDR3 runs 16 residues. V lost 2 bases and J lost 9, with 22 bases in between. About this clone: The antigen is not known.

Sequences were derived from CD4+ or CD8+ T cells sorted from blood, sampled in a trial of the OX40 agonist ivuxolimab. The chain links TRBV25-1 to TRBJ1-1, with D maybe TRBD1 (5 bases). This clonotype originated in an adult with an advanced solid tumor such as melanoma, head and neck, liver or kidney cancer. CDR3 in DNA: TGTGCCAGCAGTGAAAGGCGGACCCGACAGTTATCAAAAGCTTTCTTT. Encoded protein: CASSERRTRQLSKAFF.